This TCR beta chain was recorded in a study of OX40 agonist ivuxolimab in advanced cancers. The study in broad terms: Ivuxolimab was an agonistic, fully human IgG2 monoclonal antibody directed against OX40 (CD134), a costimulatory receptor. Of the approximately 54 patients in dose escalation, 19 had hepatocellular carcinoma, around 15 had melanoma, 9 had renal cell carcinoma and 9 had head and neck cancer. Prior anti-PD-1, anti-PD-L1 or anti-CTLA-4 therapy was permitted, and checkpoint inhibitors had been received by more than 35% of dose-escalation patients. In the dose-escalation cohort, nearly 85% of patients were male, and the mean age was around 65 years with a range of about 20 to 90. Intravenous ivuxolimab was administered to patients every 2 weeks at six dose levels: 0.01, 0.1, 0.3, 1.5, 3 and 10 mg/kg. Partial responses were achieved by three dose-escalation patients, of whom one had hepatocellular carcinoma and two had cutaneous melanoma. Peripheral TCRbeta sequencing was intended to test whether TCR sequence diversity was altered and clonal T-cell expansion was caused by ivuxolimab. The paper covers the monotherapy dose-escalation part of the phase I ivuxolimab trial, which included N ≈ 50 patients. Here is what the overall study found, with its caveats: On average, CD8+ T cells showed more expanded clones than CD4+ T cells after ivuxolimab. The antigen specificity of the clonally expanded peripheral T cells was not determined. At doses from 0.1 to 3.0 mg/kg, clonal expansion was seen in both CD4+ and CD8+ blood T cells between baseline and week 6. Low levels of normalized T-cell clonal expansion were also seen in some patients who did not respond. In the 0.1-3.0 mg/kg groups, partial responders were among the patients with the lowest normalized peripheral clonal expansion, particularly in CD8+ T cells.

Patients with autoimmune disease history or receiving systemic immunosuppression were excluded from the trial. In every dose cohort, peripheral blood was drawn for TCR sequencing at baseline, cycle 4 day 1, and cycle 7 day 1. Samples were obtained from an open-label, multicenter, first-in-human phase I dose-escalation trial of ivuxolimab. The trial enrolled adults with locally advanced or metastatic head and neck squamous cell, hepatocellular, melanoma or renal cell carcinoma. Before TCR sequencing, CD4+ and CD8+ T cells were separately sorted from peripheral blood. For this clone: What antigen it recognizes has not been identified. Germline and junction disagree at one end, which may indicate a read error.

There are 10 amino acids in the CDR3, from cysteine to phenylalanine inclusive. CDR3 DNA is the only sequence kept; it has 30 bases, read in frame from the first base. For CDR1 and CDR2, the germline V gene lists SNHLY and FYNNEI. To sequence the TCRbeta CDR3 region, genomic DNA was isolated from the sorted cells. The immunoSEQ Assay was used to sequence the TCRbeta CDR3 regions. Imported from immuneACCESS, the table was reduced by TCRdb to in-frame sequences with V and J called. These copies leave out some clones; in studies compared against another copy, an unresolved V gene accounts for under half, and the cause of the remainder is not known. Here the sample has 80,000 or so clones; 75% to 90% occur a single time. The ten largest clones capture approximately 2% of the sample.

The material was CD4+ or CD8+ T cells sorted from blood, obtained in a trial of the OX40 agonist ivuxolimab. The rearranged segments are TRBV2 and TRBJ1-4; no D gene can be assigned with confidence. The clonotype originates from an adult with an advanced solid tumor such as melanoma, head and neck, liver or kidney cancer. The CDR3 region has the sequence CASSGEPAYF. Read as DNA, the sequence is TGTGCCAGCAGTGGGGAACCTGCCTATTTT.